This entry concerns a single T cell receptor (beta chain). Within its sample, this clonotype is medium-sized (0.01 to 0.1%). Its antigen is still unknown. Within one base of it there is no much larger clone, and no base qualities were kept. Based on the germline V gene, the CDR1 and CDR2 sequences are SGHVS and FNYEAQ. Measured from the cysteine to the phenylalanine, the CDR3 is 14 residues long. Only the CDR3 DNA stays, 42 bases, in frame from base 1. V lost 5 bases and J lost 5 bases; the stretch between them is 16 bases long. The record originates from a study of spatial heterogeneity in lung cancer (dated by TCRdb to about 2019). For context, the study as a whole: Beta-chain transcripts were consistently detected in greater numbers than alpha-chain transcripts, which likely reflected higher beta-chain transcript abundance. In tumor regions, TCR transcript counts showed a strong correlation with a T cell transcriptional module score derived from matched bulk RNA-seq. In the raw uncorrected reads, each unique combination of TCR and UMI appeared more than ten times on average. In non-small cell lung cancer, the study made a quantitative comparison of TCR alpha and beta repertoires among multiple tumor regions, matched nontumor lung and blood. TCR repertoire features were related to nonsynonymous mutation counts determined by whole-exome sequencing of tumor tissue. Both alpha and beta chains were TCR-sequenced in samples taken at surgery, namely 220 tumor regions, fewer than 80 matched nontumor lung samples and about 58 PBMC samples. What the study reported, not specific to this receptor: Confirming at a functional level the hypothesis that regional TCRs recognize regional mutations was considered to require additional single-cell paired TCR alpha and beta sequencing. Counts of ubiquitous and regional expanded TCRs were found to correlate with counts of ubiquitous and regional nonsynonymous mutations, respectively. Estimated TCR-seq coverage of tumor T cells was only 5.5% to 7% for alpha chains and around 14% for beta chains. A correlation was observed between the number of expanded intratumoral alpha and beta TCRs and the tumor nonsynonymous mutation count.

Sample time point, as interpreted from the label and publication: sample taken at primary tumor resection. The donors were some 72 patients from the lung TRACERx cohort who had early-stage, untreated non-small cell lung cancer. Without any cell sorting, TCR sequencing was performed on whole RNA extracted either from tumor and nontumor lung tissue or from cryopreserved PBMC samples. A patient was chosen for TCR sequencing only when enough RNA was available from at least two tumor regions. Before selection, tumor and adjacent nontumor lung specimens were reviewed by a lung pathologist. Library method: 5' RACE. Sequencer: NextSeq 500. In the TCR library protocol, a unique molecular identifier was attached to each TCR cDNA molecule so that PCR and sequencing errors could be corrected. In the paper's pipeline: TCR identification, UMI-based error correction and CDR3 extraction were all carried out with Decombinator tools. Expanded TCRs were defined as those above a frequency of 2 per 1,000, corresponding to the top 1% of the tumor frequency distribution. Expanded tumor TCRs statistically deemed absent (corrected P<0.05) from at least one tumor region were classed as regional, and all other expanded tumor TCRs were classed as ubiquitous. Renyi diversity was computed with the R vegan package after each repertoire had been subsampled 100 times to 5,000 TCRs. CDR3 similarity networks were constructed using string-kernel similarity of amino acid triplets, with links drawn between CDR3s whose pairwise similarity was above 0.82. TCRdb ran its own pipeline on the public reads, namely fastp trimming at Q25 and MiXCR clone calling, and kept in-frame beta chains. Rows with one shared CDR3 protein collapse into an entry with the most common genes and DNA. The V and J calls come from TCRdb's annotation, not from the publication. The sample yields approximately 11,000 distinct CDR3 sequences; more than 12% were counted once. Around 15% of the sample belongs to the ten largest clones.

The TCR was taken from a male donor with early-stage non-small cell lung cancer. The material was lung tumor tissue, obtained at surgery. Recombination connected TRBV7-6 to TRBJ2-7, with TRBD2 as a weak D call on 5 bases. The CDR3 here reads CASSPGIIANEQYF. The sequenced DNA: TGTGCCAGCAGCCCCGGGATCATAGCCAACGAGCAGTACTTC.